This is a list of T cell receptor beta chains from one sample in a study of identical twins. TCRdb processed the 5' RACE reads anew with MiXCR; each CDR3 protein has one entry. The data show 1.5 million or so distinct CDR3 sequences, with roughly a third seen just once and 0.25% to 0.3% held by the top ten. Material: cord blood. The receptors shown here come from a newborn girl in good health. CDR3s include the opening cysteine and the closing phenylalanine or tryptophan. Fields, in order: D gene, J gene, clone size, V gene, CDR3 DNA, CDR3 protein. D genes are given only for firm matches. For some rows the clone size is stated as once, few or many, or as a class when expanded; others skip it.

NA	TRBJ2-7	NA	TRBV28	TGTGCCAGCAGAGTCCGGGGGCTTCGTCAGGCCAATTCCGAGCAGTACTTC	CASRVRGLRQANSEQYF
TRBD1	TRBJ1-6	NA	TRBV3-1	TGTGCCAGCAGCCAAGGACAGGGGGCGATAGGTTCACCCCTCCACTTT	CASSQGQGAIGSPLHF
TRBD1	TRBJ1-2	few	TRBV20-1	TGCAGTGCTATAGGACAGGGGCGGGCTGGTGGCTACACCTTC	CSAIGQGRAGGYTF
TRBD1	TRBJ1-4	NA	TRBV7-9	TGTGCCAGCAGCTTAAAGTGGGACAGGGGGCCAAATGAAAAACTGTTTTTT	CASSLKWDRGPNEKLFF
TRBD2	TRBJ2-7	few	TRBV27	TGTGCCAGCAGTTTAAAGAGAACTAGCGCCTACGAGCAGTACTTC	CASSLKRTSAYEQYF
TRBD2	TRBJ2-4	many	TRBV12-3/TRBV12-4	TGTGCCAGCAGTTTGGGCGGGGGCAAAAACATTCAGTACTTC	CASSLGGGKNIQYF
TRBD1	TRBJ1-2	NA	TRBV12-3/TRBV12-4	TGTGCCAGCAGTTCCACATTTGGCAGGGACAGCTATGGCTACACCTTC	CASSSTFGRDSYGYTF
TRBD1	TRBJ1-1	few	TRBV5-1	TGCGCCAGCAGCCCCCGGACAGGGCCCATGAACACTGAAGCTTTCTTT	CASSPRTGPMNTEAFF
TRBD1	TRBJ1-1	few	TRBV11-1	TGTGCCAGCAGCGCAGGGGGCATGAACACTGAAGCTTTCTTT	CASSAGGMNTEAFF
TRBD1	TRBJ2-7	NA	TRBV20-1	TGCAGTGCTCCCCGGGACAGGGACTACGAGCAGTACTTC	CSAPRDRDYEQYF
TRBD1	TRBJ2-5	NA	TRBV10-2	TGCGCCAGCAGTGGCCCGACAGACAGGGACCCATGTCTAGAGCAGTACTTC	CASSGPTDRDPCLEQYF
NA	TRBJ2-7	few	TRBV27	TGTGCCAGCAGTTTATCGCCCCTGGGCGGGACCTACGAGCAGTACTTC	CASSLSPLGGTYEQYF
TRBD1	TRBJ2-7	few	TRBV4-1	TGCGCCAGCAGCCAACCACAGGGGGCTATCCTCTACGAGCAGTACTTC	CASSQPQGAILYEQYF
TRBD2	TRBJ2-7	few	TRBV5-1	TGCGCCAGCAGCTTGGGGGGGACTACGAGCAATGAGCAGTACTTC	CASSLGGTTSNEQYF
TRBD2	TRBJ2-4	NA	TRBV5-1	TGCGCCAGCAGCTTAGAGTCGCTAGCGGGAGGAGAGCAGTACTTC	CASSLESLAGGEQYF
NA	TRBJ2-5	few	TRBV28	TGTGCCAGCAGTTTATACGCAGGGGAGCAAGAGACCCAGTACTTC	CASSLYAGEQETQYF
TRBD1	TRBJ1-4	NA	TRBV27	TGTGCCAGCAGGCGGTCGGGACAGGGAGAAAAACTGTTTTTT	CASRRSGQGEKLFF
NA	TRBJ1-5	NA	TRBV27	TGTGTCAGCAGTTTAATAGCAGGGCCTGGGCAGCCCCAGCATTTT	CVSSLIAGPGQPQHF
NA	TRBJ1-6	few	TRBV3-1	TGTGCCAGCAGCCGTACAGATAATTCACCCCTCCACTTT	CASSRTDNSPLHF
NA	TRBJ2-3	many	TRBV7-2	TGTGCCAGCAGCTTAATGCCCCAGGGGTCCTACGATACGCAGTATTTT	CASSLMPQGSYDTQYF
NA	TRBJ2-5	NA	TRBV5-1	TGCGCCAGCAGCTTGGGTTTTACCCCGACGCTCGGAGAGACCCAGTACTTC	CASSLGFTPTLGETQYF
TRBD1	TRBJ2-7	few	TRBV29-1	TGCAGCGTTGCAATTCCGGGACAGCCCTCCTACGAGCAGTACTTC	CSVAIPGQPSYEQYF
NA	TRBJ2-1	NA	TRBV21-1	TGTGCCAGCAGCAGAGGGACGTACAGTGAGCAGTTCTTC	CASSRGTYSEQFF
TRBD2	TRBJ2-3	NA	TRBV20-1	TGCAGTGCTAGAGGGACTAGTTTTAACACAGATACGCAGTATTTT	CSARGTSFNTDTQYF
NA	TRBJ2-3	NA	TRBV20-1	TGCAGTGATCATACGCAGTATTTT	CSDHTQYF
TRBD1	TRBJ2-3	NA	TRBV5-1	TGCGCCAGAGGGACAGCTAGCACAGATACGCAGTATTTT	CARGTASTDTQYF
TRBD2	TRBJ2-1	NA	TRBV20-1	TGCAGTGCTATGGGTAGCGGGGGCCTATACAATGAGCAGTTCTTC	CSAMGSGGLYNEQFF
NA	TRBJ2-1	few	TRBV3-1	TGTGCCAGCAGCCAACCCCTCAGGGGGGTTTTCAATGAGCAGTTCTTC	CASSQPLRGVFNEQFF
TRBD2	TRBJ2-3	NA	TRBV6-6	TGTGCCAGCAGATGGGGGGGGGAGGGGGATACGCAGTATTTT	CASRWGGEGDTQYF
NA	TRBJ2-3	NA	TRBV7-2	TGTGCCAGCAGCCTTGGGGGGGCGGTAGATACGCAGTATTTT	CASSLGGAVDTQYF
TRBD2	TRBJ2-7	NA	TRBV12-3/TRBV12-4	TGTGCCAGCAGCTCGGGACTAGCGGGACGAACCTACGAGCAGTACTTC	CASSSGLAGRTYEQYF
TRBD2	TRBJ2-5	NA	TRBV6-1	TGTGCCAGCAGTTGGGGGACTAGCAAACAAGAGACCCAGTACTTC	CASSWGTSKQETQYF
TRBD2	TRBJ2-7	few	TRBV10-3	TGTGCCACTAGCGGGGCCACCTACGAGCAGTACTTC	CATSGATYEQYF
TRBD2	TRBJ2-7	NA	TRBV3-1	TGTGCCAGCAGCCAGTCGGGACTAGCGTCCCTATCCTACAATGAGCAGTACTTC	CASSQSGLASLSYNEQYF
NA	TRBJ1-2	few	TRBV19	TGTGCCAGTAGTCCCCGCCAGGGACCAGGCTACACCTTC	CASSPRQGPGYTF
NA	TRBJ1-1	NA	TRBV6-1	TGTGCCAGCAGTGAGGGTGGAGGTGAGGCTTTCTTT	CASSEGGGEAFF
NA	TRBJ2-4	NA	TRBV7-2	TGTGCCAGCAGCTTAACGGTCCTGTGGGGGGCAGCCAAAAACATTCAGTACTTC	CASSLTVLWGAAKNIQYF
NA	TRBJ1-6	NA	TRBV20-1	TGCAGTGCTAGAGATCGCAGGCTCAGCTCCTATAATTCACCCCTCCACTTT	CSARDRRLSSYNSPLHF
TRBD2	TRBJ2-3	few	TRBV6-5	TGTGCCAGCACACCCTGGGGGGGGGATGAGGATACGCAGTATTTT	CASTPWGGDEDTQYF
TRBD1	TRBJ1-2	few	TRBV11-2	TGTGCCAGCAGCTTAGCCCCCGACAGGGGCCTACTTTATGGCTACACCTTC	CASSLAPDRGLLYGYTF
NA	TRBJ2-1	NA	TRBV5-1	TGCGCCAGCAGCTTGGAGGCTAGCGAGGACAATGAGCAGTTCTTC	CASSLEASEDNEQFF
TRBD2	TRBJ2-3	few	TRBV11-2	TGTGCCAGCAGCCCCTACCCGACAGGTGTGGGGACTAGCGGGAAAGGAGCGGCAGATACGCAGTATTTT	CASSPYPTGVGTSGKGAADTQYF
NA	TRBJ2-2	NA	TRBV21-1	TGTGCCAGCAGCAAAGGGGACAGGGGGAACACCGGGGAGCTGTTTTTT	CASSKGDRGNTGELFF
NA	TRBJ2-3	NA	TRBV27	TGTGCCAGCAGTCCCCGAGCGGTACCGAACACAGATACGCAGTATTTT	CASSPRAVPNTDTQYF
NA	TRBJ2-7	NA	TRBV5-1	TGCGCCAGCAGCTTGCAAGGGTTGGCGGAGCAGTACTTC	CASSLQGLAEQYF
TRBD1	TRBJ1-2	NA	TRBV4-1	TGCGCCAGCAGCCCCTATGACAGGGGTCATAACTATGGCTACACCTTC	CASSPYDRGHNYGYTF
TRBD2	TRBJ2-7	NA	TRBV27	TGTGCCAGCAGTTTAGGGACTAGCGGGCATCTGGTAATTCACGAGCAGTACTTC	CASSLGTSGHLVIHEQYF
TRBD2	TRBJ2-2	once	TRBV28	TGTGCCACCGAGATAGCGGGAGATGCCGGGGAGCTGTTTTTT	CATEIAGDAGELFF
TRBD2	TRBJ2-5	NA	TRBV27	TGTGCCAGCAGACTAGCGGGAGTCCAAGGGACCCAGTACTTC	CASRLAGVQGTQYF
TRBD2	TRBJ2-7	few	TRBV6-1	TGTGCCAGCACTAGCGGGGGGGGATCCTACGAGCAGTACTTC	CASTSGGGSYEQYF